These T cell receptor beta chains were read from a single sample in a study of Ad26.COV2.S vaccination and SARS-CoV-2 variants. Clones were sequenced by immunoSEQ multiplex PCR, and TCRdb holds only the in-frame ones, with some missing. The sample lists around 400,000 clones, approximately 92% occurring once. Source: peripheral blood, taken in a trial of Ad26.COV2.S vaccine versus placebo. The source of these receptors is a person aged 18-65 years who received the Ad26.COV2.S COVID-19 vaccine or a placebo. Each CDR3 is given without its conserved first and last residue. Each record gives: clone size, V gene, CDR3 protein. Some rows have no size entry. The others give once, few or many, or a class for an expanded clone.

>-|TRBV29-1
SVGATLRRNEAF
>-|TRBV18
ASSPPNRLNTEAF
>-|TRBV10-1
ASSAGEYNEQF
>-|TRBV1
TSSQEGESAGVQYEQY
>-|TRBV25-1
ASSDSDGKYEQY
>few|TRBV6-2/TRBV6-3
ASSAQDYEQY
>-|TRBV15
ATSRDLHNEQF
>-|TRBV27
ASSSFGTIGYEQY
>-|TRBV19
ASGGSSPYNEQF
>-|TRBV27
ASSLSYNSPLH
>-|TRBV12-3/TRBV12-4
ASTRTSRETQY
>-|TRBV12-3/TRBV12-4
ASTPGIGETQY
>-|TRBV30
AWSVSGGEAF
>-|TRBV19
ASSRVADGYT
>once|TRBV29-1
SVAASYEQY
>-|TRBV11-1
ASSLFRRETQY